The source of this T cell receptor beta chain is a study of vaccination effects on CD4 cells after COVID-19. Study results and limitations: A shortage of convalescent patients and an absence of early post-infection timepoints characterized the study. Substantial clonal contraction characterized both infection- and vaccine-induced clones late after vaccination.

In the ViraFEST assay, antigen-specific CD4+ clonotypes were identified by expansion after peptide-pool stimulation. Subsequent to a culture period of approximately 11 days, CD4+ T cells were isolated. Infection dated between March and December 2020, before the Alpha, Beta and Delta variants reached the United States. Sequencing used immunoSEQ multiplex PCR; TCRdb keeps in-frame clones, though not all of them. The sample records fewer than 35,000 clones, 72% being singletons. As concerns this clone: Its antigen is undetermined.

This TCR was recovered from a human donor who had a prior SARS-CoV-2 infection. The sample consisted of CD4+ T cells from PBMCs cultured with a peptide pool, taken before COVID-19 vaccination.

The CDR3 sequence: CASSLDPGIAKNIQYF. CDR3 bases: TGTGCCAGCAGCTTAGATCCGGGGATAGCCAAAAACATTCAGTACTTC. V gene TRBV7-2 combines with J gene TRBJ2-4; maybe TRBD2 (5 bases). Germline-derived CDR1 and CDR2 are SGHTA and FQGNSA. V lost 1 base to trimming and J lost 0 bases, with 10 bases between them. The CDR3 spans 16 residues.